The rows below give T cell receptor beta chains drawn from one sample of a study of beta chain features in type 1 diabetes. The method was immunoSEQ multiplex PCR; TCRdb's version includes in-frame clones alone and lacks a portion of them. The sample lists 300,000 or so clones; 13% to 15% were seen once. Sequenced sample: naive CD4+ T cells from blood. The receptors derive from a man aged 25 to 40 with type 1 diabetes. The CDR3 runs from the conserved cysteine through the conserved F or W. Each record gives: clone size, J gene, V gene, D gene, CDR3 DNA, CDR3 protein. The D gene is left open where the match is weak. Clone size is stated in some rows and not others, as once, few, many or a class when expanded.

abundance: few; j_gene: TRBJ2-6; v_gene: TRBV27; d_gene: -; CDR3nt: TGTGCCAGCAGTTTGGGGGCAGCTATTCGCTCTGGGGCCAACGTCCTGACTTTC; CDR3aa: CASSLGAAIRSGANVLTF
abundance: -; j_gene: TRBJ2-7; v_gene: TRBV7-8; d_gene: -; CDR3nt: TGTGCCAGCAGCTTAGTTCAAACCTACGAGCAGTACTTC; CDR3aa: CASSLVQTYEQYF
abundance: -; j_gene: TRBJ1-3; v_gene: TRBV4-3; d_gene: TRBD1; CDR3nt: TGCGCCAGCAGCCAAGAAGGGACAGCCCTTAGCCGTGGAAACACCATATATTTT; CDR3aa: CASSQEGTALSRGNTIYF
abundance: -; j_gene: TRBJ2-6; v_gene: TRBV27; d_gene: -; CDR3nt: TGTGCCAGCAGTTCCCTTCCCAGGGAAAAACCTGGGGCCAACGTCCTGACTTTC; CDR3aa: CASSSLPREKPGANVLTF
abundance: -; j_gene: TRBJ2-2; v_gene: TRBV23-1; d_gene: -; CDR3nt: TGCGCCAGCAGTCAATCGACTCCAAAAGTATCGGGGGAGCTGTTTTTT; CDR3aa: CASSQSTPKVSGELFF
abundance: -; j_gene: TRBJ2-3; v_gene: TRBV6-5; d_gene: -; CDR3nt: TGTGCCAGCAGTTACTCCCTCGAGGATACGCAGTATTTT; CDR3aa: CASSYSLEDTQYF
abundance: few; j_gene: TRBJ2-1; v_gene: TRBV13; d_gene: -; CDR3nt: TGTGCCACCCGGGACAAGTACTACAATGAGCAGTTCTTC; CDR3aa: CATRDKYYNEQFF
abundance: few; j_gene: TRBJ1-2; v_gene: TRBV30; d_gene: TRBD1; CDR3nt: TGTGCCTGGAGTTTACAGGGGGACTATGGCTACACCTTC; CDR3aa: CAWSLQGDYGYTF
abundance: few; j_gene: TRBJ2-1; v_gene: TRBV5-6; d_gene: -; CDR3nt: TGTGCCAGCAGCTTGGCCCACTACAATGAGCAGTTCTTC; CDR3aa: CASSLAHYNEQFF
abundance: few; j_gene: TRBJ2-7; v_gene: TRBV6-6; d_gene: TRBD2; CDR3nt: TGTGCCAGCAGCCAGGGACTAGCTTACGAGCAGTACTTC; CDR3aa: CASSQGLAYEQYF
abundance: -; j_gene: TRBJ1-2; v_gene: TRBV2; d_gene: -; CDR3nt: TGTGCCAGCAGAGCAAACGGACTGGACTATGGCTACACCTTC; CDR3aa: CASRANGLDYGYTF
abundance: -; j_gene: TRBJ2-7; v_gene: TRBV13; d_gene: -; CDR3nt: TGTGCCAGCAGCTTAAGAAGGGGAACCTACGAGCAGTACTTC; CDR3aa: CASSLRRGTYEQYF
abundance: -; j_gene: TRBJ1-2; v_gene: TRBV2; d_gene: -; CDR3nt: TGTGCCAGCAGCGGACACATAAACTATGGCTACACCTTC; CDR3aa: CASSGHINYGYTF
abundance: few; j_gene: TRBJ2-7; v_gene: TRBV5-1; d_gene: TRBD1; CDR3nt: TGCGCCAGCAGCACCCAGACAGGGAACGAGCAGTACTTC; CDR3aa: CASSTQTGNEQYF
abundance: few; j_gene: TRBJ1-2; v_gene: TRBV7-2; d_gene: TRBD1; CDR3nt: TGTGCCAGCAGCTCCCGACAGGGCGTAGATGGCTACACCTTC; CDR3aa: CASSSRQGVDGYTF
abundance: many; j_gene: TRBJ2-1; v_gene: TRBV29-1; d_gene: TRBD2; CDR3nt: TGCAGCGTCGGACTAGCGGGAGGGCCTGGTTACTTCTTC; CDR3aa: CSVGLAGGPGYFF
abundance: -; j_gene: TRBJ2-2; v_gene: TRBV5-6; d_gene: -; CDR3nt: TGTGCCAGCAGCTACCTACGCTGGGACTCTAACACCGGGGAGCTGTTTTTT; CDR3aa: CASSYLRWDSNTGELFF
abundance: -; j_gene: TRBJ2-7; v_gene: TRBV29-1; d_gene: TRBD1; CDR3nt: TGCAGCACCCGACAGGGTATGGCCTACGAGCAGTACTTC; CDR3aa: CSTRQGMAYEQYF
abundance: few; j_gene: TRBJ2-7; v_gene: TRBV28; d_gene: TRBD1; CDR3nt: TGTGCCAGCAGTTCCGGGACAGGGGGTTACGAGCAGTACTTC; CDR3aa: CASSSGTGGYEQYF
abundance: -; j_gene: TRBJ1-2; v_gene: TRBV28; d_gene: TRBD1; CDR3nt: TGTGCCAGCCTTCAGGACAGGGGCCGCCTGGGCGGCTACACCTTC; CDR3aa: CASLQDRGRLGGYTF
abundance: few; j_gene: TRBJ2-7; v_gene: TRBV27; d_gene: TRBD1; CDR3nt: TGTGCCAGCAGTTTCACAGGGGCTCGCTCCTACGAGCAGTACTTC; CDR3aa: CASSFTGARSYEQYF
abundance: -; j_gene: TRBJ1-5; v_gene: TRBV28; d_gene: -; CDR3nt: TGTGCCACCAGCCGGGGACAGCCCCAGCATTTT; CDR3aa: CATSRGQPQHF
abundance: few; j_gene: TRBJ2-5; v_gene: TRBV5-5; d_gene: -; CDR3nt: TGTGCCAGCAGCGGAATCCTGACAGGCCAAGAGACCCAGTACTTC; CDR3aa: CASSGILTGQETQYF
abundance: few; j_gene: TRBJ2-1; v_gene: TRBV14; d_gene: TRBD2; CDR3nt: TGTGCCAGCAGCCAAGACGGGACTAGCGGGCGTAATGAGCAGTTCTTC; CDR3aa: CASSQDGTSGRNEQFF
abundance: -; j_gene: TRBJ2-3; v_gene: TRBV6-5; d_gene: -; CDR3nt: TGTGCCAGCAGTTACGCGTCCACAGATACGCAGTATTTT; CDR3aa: CASSYASTDTQYF
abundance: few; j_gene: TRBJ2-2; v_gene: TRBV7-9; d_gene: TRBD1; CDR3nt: TGTGCCAGCAGCCACACGGGACAGGGTCCCGGGGAGCTGTTTTTT; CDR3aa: CASSHTGQGPGELFF
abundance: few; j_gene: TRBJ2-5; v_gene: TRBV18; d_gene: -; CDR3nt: TGTGCCAGCTCACCGGACTACTCCTTAGCGGTGGGGGAGACCCAGTACTTC; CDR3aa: CASSPDYSLAVGETQYF
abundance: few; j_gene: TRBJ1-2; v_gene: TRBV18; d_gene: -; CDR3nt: TGTGCCAGCTCACCCTCGGCTAACTATGGCTACACCTTC; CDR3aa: CASSPSANYGYTF
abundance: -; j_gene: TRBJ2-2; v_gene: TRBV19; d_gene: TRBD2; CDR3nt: TGTGCCAGTAAACAGACTAGCGGGAGTATCGCCGGGGAGCTGTTTTTT; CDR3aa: CASKQTSGSIAGELFF
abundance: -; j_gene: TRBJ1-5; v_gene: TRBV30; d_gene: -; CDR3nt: TGTGCCTGGAGTCCGGGAGTAGGCAATCAGCCCCAGCATTTT; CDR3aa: CAWSPGVGNQPQHF
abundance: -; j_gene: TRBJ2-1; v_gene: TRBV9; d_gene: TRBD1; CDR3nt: TGTGCCAGCAGCAGGACAGGGGGCTCGTATGAGCAGTTCTTC; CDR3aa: CASSRTGGSYEQFF
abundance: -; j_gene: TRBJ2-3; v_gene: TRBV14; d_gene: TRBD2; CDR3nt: TGTGCCAGCAGCCATTTAGCGGGGAGCACAGATACGCAGTATTTT; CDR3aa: CASSHLAGSTDTQYF
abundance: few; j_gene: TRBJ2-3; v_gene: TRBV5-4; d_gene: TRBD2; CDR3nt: TGTGCCAGCAGCTCGGGAGGGGCAGCAGATACGCAGTATTTT; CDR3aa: CASSSGGAADTQYF
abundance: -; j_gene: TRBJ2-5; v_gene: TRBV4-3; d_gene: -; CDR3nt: TGCGCCAGCAGCCAAGGAGTCGAAGAGACCCAGTACTTC; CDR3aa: CASSQGVEETQYF
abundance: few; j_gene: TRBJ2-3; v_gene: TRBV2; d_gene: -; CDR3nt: TGTGCCAGCAATAATGCAGATACGCAGTATTTT; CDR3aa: CASNNADTQYF
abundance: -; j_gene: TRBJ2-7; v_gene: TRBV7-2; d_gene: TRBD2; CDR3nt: TGTGCCAGCAGCTCCGTCACTAGCGGGTATTACTCCTACGAGCAGTACTTC; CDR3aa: CASSSVTSGYYSYEQYF